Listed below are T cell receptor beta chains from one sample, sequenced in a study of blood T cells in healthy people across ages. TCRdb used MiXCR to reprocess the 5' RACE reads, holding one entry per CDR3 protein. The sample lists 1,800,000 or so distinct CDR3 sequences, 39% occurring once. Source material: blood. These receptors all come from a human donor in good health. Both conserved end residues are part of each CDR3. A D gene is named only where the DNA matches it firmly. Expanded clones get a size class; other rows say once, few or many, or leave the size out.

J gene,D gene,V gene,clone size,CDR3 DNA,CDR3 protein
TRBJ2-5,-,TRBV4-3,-,TGCGCCAGCAGCCAAAGGGGCAGAGAAGAGACCCAGTACTTC,CASSQRGREETQYF
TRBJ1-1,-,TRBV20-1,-,TGCAGTGCGAGGGGGAAGAACACTGAAGCTTTCTTT,CSARGKNTEAFF
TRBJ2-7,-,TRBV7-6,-,TGTGCCAGCAGCTCGCACAGTCCCGAGCAGTACTTC,CASSSHSPEQYF
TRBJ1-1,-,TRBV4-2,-,TGTGCCAGCAGCCAATCCCTAGGCAGGAGGGACACTGAAGCTTTCTTT,CASSQSLGRRDTEAFF
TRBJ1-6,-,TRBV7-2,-,TGTGCCAGCAGCCAAAACATGAATTCACCCCTCCACTTT,CASSQNMNSPLHF
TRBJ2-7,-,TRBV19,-,TGTGCCAGTAGTACTACAGGGAGCCCGTACTACGAGCAGTACTTC,CASSTTGSPYYEQYF
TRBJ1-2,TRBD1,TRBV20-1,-,TGCAGTGAAGAGGGCAGGGGGCAGGATGGCTACACCTTC,CSEEGRGQDGYTF
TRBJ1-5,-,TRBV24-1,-,TGTGCCACCAGTGACTCCCTTAGCAATCAGCCCCAGCATTTT,CATSDSLSNQPQHF
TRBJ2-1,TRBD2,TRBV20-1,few,TGCAGTGCCAAGACGCCTCTGGCGGGGGTGGGTGAGCAGTTCTTC,CSAKTPLAGVGEQFF
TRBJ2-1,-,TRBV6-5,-,TGTGCCAGCAGTTACTCGGGGGAGCGGTACAATGAGCAGTTCTTC,CASSYSGERYNEQFF
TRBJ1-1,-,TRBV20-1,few,TGCAGTGGGGAGGAGGGAGAAGCTTTCTTT,CSGEEGEAFF
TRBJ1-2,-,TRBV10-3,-,TGTGCCATCAGTGAGTCGGTAGACTTGCCCCTCTATGGCTACACCTTC,CAISESVDLPLYGYTF
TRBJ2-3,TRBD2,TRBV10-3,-,TGTGCCATCAGTCAGACCGGGACTAGAGGGGCAGATACGCAGTATTTT,CAISQTGTRGADTQYF
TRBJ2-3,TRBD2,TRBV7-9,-,TGTGCCACCGGACTAGCGGGGCAAGGAGATACGCAGTATTTT,CATGLAGQGDTQYF
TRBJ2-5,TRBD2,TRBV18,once,TGTGCCAGCTCACCCTACGGACTAGCGGGGCAAGAGACCCAGTACTTC,CASSPYGLAGQETQYF
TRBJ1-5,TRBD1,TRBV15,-,TGTGCCACCAGCAGACAGGGACAGGGAGATCAGCCCCAGCATTTT,CATSRQGQGDQPQHF
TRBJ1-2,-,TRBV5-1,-,TGCGCCAGCAGCTTGGTACCGGGGGCGAAGGATGGCTACACCTTC,CASSLVPGAKDGYTF